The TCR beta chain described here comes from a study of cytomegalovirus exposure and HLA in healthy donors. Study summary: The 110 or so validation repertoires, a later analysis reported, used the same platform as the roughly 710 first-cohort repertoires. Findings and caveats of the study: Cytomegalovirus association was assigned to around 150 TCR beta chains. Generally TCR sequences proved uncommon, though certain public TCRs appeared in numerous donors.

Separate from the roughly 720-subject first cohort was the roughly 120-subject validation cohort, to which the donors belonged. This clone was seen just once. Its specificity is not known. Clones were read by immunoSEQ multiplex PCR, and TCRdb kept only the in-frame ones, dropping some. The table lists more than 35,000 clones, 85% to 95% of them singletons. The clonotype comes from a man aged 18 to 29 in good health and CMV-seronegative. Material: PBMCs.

DNA for the CDR3: TGCGCCAGCGACGATACAGGGGGCACCGGGGAGCTGTTTTTT. Amino acid sequence: CASDDTGGTGELFF. The chain joins TRBV5-1 to TRBJ2-2; TRBD1 matches 8 bases. The CDR3 has 14 amino acids. Per germline, CDR1 SGHRS and CDR2 YFSETQ. After removal of 7 bases from V and 4 bases from J, the junction contained 6 bases not matched to a gene.